The clone carrying this TCR beta chain was counted between two and nine times. The germline gene is not matched at one end of the junction; a read error may be the cause. This sample is drawn from a study of blood T cells in healthy people across ages. The CDR3 is 15 residues long. The germline gives CDR1 LGHDT, CDR2 YNNKEL (reference sequence). A second roughly 7 to 11 cycle PCR used barcoded and J-beta primers. TCRdb fed the 5' RACE reads into MiXCR, producing one record per CDR3 protein. The sample has 550,000 to 650,000 distinct CDR3 sequences; around a quarter are singletons. The same data also went into a second study, on T cells of mothers and their children.

The chain uses TRBV3-1 and TRBJ2-2; no definite D call. The clonotype comes from a boy younger than 10 in good health. Sequencing was carried out using blood. The CDR3 region has the DNA TGTGCCAGCAGCCCCCCCGGTTTGTACACCAGGGAGCTGTTTTTT. This sequence encodes CASSPPGLYTRELFF. Variable domain in full (rest from reference TRBV3-1 and TRBJ2-2): DTAVSQTPKYLVTQMGNDKSIKCEQNLGHDTMYWYKQDSKKFLKIMFSYNNKELIINETVPNRFSPKSPDKAHLNLHINSLELGDSAVYFCASSPPGLYTRELFFGEGSRLTVL.